The 8 T cell receptor beta chains given below trace back to one sample, sequenced in a study of radiotherapy plus CTLA-4 blockade in lung cancer. Libraries were prepared by immunoSEQ multiplex PCR; TCRdb keeps only in-frame clonotypes and omits some of them. The sample records tens of thousands of clones, about 79% being singletons. The sequenced sample was peripheral blood, obtained from a patient treated with radiotherapy plus ipilimumab. The receptors were sampled from a human donor with non-small cell lung cancer whose response to radiotherapy plus ipilimumab could not be evaluated. Some clones in this sample may be carry-over from other donors' samples.

Remarks on this clone: The sample holds other DNA sequences that translate to the same CDR3. The V gene is TRBV5-1, the J gene TRBJ1-2; D gene unclear. The CDR3 is made up of 11 amino acids. Germline lookup yields CDR1 SGHRS and CDR2 YFSETQ. With 3 bases removed from V and 4 bases from J, the gap between germline ends came to 4 bases. CDR3 protein: CASSSGYGYTF. In nucleotides, the CDR3 is TGCGCCAGCAGCTCGGGCTATGGCTACACCTTC.

V gene TRBV30 combines with J gene TRBJ1-2; possible D gene TRBD1, 5 bases. Germline CDR1 GTSNPN, CDR2 SVGIG (reference sequence). The CDR3 is 12 amino acids. CDR3 bases: TGTGCAATGGGGCTGCCGGTGTCTGGCTACACCTTC. It translates to CAMGLPVSGYTF.

Written as DNA, the CDR3 is TGTGCCAGCAGTCTGGAGGGGGCGGTAAACACTGAAGCTTTCTTT. This encodes CASSLEGAVNTEAFF. The genes are TRBV2 and TRBJ1-1; 7 bases match TRBD1. The CDR3 has 15 residues. Germline V gene data show CDR1 as SNHLY and CDR2 as FYNNEI. V shed 5 bases, J shed 2 bases, and the junction held 8 bases outside the gene matches. Full variable domain (missing parts from reference TRBV2 and TRBJ1-1): EPEVTQTPSHQVTQMGQEVILRCVPISNHLYFYWYRQILGQKVEFLVSFYNNEISEKSEIFDDQFSVERPDGSNFTLKIRSTKLEDSAMYFCASSLEGAVNTEAFFGQGTRLTVV.

This sequence joins TRBV5-4 and TRBJ2-5, with D perhaps matching TRBD2 (5 bases). The CDR3 covers 15 residues. Per the germline V gene, CDR1 is SGHNT and CDR2 is YYREEE (reference sequence). Trimming cost V 0 bases and J 0 bases, with 9 bases left between them. The CDR3 DNA reads as TGTGCCAGCAGCTTGGCCCAGAGGGACCAAGAGACCCAGTACTTC. It codes for CASSLAQRDQETQYF.

The J gene is TRBJ2-2, the V gene TRBV28, with D possibly matching TRBD2 (7 bases). Germline lookup yields CDR1 MDHEN and CDR2 SYDVKM. V dropped 6 bases and J dropped 2 bases, with 19 bases sitting between them. This CDR3 contains 17 residues. In nucleotides, the CDR3 is TGTGCCAGCAGCTCGCCCCCGGGGGGCGGTAACACCGGGGAGCTGTTTTTT. It yields the protein CASSSPPGGGNTGELFF.

V gene TRBV6-5 combines with J gene TRBJ2-7, with 9 bases fitting TRBD1. V was clipped by 0 bases and J by 6 bases; unmatched bases: 9. From germline, CDR1 is MNHEY and CDR2 SVGAGI. The CDR3 consists of 16 residues. The CDR3 DNA is TGTGCCAGCAGTTACTCCCGAGGACAGGGGAAGATCGAGCAGTACTTC. It translates to CASSYSRGQGKIEQYF.

This clone was detected a few times. CDR3 sequence reads: CASRRGEKLFF. The CDR3 DNA sequence: TGTGCCAGTAGAAGAGGGGAAAAACTGTTTTTT. V is TRBV19 and J is TRBJ1-4; D ambiguous. V was cut by 6 bases and J by 8 bases, with 7 bases left in between. CDR3 length: 11 residues. Germline V lookup: CDR1 LNHDA, CDR2 SQIVND (reference sequence).

The J gene is TRBJ1-5, the V gene TRBV29-1, with a tentative D call TRBD1 (5 bases). Trimming removed 4 bases from V and 7 bases from J, with 11 bases in between. This CDR3 has 12 amino acids. Germline-derived CDR1 and CDR2 are SQVTM and ANQGSEA. This chain's CDR3 is CSVGGGGQPQHF. As DNA, the CDR3 is TGCAGCGTTGGGGGGGGAGGACAGCCCCAGCATTTT.